This T cell receptor (beta chain) was recorded in a study of vaccination effects on CD4 cells after COVID-19. Study as a whole: Each participant was administered two doses of either the BNT162b2 or the mRNA-1273 vaccine.

Germline V gives CDR1 MNHEY, CDR2 SVGAGI. J was trimmed by 2 bases and V by 5 bases; bases with no gene match: 3. The CDR3 extends over 15 amino acids. This clone was observed once. Its antigen remains unidentified. Overall study results and limits: Both infection-induced and vaccine-induced clones contracted markedly at late post-vaccination timepoints.

The table came from immunoSEQ multiplex PCR; TCRdb's copy has only in-frame clones and leaves some out. The repertoire has tens of thousands of clones, 74% of them found once; the top ten carry 2.5% to 4%. Before sequencing, viral peptide pools were used by the ViraFEST assay to expand antigen-specific CD4+ T cells. The authors isolated CD4+ T cells after ten to eleven days of culture. None of these healthy vaccinees had been infected with SARS-CoV-2 before vaccination. Around 2 million PBMC per well were cultured with approximately 10 IU/ml IL-2 and roughly 10 ug/ml peptides. On day 3 and again on day 7, half the medium was replaced with IL-2 medium.

The rearrangement links TRBV6-5 to TRBJ2-6, with TRBD1 matching 7 bases. The sequence derives from a human donor who received a COVID-19 vaccine. Specimen: CD4+ T cells from PBMCs cultured with SARS-CoV-2 spike peptides, collected before COVID-19 vaccination. The CDR3 loop reads CASSRDRAGANVLTF. CDR3 in DNA: TGTGCCAGCAGTAGAGACAGGGCTGGGGCCAACGTCCTGACTTTC.